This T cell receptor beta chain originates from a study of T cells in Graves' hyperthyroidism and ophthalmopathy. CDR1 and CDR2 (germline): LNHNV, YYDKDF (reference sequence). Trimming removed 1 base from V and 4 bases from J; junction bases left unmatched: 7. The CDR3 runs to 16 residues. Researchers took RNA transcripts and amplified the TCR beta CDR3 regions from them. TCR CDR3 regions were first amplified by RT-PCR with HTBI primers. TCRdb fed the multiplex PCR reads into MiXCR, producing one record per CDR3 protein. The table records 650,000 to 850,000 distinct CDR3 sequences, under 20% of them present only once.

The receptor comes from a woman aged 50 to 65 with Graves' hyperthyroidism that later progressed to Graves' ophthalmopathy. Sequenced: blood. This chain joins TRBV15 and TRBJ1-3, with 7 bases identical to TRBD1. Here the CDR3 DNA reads TGTGCCACCAGCAGAGGTCGGGACAGCGGGGGAAACACCATATATTTT. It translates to CATSRGRDSGGNTIYF.